What follows is one T cell receptor beta chain and its context. The sample originates from a study of blood T cell repertoires in COVID-19. Study-level background: Samples came from the United States, Italy and Spain, spanning acute and convalescent COVID-19. PBMCs, B-cell-depleted T cells, or T cells were the source of the cDNA or gDNA that made up the material.

The CDR3 is made up of 15 amino acids. Germline trimming cut 1 base from V and 8 bases from J; bases unmatched to any gene: 7. Germline-derived CDR1 and CDR2 are SGHTA and FQGNSA. Original processing methods: Estimated nucleated cell counts came from reference gene primer amplification. TCRdb keeps only in-frame clones here, not all; method: immunoSEQ multiplex PCR. V and J calls and clone size are given by that table; D and trimming were obtained from the DNA. The repertoire holds about 310,000 clones, with about nine tenths as singletons. Sequenced sample: peripheral blood. This clonotype was obtained from a man aged 45-65 years with active or convalescent COVID-19. J is TRBJ1-4 and V is TRBV7-2; 7 bases agree with TRBD1. The CDR3 nucleotides read TGTGCCAGCAGCTTAGGAGGGGGCGAATCCGAAAAACTGTTTTTT. It translates to CASSLGGGESEKLFF.